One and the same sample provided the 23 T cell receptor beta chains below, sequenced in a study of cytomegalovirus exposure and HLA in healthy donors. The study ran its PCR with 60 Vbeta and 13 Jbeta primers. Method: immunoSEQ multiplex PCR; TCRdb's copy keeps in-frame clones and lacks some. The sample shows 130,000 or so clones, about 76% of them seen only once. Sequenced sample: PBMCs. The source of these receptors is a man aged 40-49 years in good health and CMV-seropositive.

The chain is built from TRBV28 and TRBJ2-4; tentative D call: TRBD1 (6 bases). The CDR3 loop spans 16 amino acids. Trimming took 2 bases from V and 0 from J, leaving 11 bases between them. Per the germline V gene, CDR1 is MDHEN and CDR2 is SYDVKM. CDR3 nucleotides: TGTGCCAGCAGTTTAGGGGGCTCACTAGCCAAAAACATTCAGTACTTC. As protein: CASSLGGSLAKNIQYF.

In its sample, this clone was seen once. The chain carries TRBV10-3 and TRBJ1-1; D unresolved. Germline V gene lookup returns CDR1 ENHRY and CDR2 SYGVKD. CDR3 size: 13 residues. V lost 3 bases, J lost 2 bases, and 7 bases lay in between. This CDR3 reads CAISERLNTEAFF. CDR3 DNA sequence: TGTGCCATCAGTGAAAGACTCAACACTGAAGCTTTCTTT.

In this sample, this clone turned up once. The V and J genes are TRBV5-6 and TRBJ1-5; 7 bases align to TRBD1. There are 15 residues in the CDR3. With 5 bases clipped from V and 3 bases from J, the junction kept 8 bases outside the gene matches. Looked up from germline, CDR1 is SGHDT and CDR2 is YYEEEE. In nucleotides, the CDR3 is TGTGCCAGCAGTTACGGACAGGAGGTCAATCAGCCCCAGCATTTT. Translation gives CASSYGQEVNQPQHF.

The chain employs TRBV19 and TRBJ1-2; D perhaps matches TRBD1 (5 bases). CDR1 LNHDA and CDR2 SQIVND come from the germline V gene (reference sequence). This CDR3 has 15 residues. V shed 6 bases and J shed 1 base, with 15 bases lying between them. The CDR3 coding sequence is TGTGCCAGTAGACCGTCTTCCAGGGTTAACTATGGCTACACCTTC. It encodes CASRPSSRVNYGYTF.

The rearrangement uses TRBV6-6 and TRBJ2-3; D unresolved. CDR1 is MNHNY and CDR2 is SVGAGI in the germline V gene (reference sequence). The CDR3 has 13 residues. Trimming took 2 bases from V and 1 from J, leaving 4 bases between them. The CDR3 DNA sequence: TGTGCCAGCAGTTACCTTGGCACAGATACGCAGTATTTT. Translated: CASSYLGTDTQYF.

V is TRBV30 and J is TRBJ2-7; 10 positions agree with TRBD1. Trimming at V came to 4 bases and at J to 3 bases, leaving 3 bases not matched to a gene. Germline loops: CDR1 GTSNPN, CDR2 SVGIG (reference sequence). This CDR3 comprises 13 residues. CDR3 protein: CAWTRDRGYEQYF. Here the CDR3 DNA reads TGTGCCTGGACCCGGGACAGGGGCTACGAGCAGTACTTC.

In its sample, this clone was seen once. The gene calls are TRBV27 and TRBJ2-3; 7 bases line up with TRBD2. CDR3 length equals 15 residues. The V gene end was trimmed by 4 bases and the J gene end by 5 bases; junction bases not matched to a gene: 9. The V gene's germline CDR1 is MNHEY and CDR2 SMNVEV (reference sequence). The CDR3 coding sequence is TGTGCCAGCAGTTCGGGACTACCAATTGGAGATACGCAGTATTTT. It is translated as CASSSGLPIGDTQYF.

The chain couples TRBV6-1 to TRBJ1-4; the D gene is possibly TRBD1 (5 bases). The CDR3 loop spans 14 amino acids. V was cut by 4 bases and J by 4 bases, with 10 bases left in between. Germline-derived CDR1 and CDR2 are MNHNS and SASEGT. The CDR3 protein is CASSGGTFNEKLFF. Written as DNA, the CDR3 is TGTGCCAGCAGTGGCGGGACCTTTAATGAAAAACTGTTTTTT.

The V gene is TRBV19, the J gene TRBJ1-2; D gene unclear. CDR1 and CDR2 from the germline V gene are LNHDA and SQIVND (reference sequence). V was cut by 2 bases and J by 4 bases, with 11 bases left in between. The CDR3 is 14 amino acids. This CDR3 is CASSIRQDSYGYTF. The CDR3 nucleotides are TGTGCCAGTAGTATAAGGCAGGATAGCTATGGCTACACCTTC.

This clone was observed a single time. CDR3 DNA sequence: TGTGCCAGCAGTTTAGGAACAGGGTCCCCAGATACGCAGTATTTT. It specifies CASSLGTGSPDTQYF. V and J are TRBV27 and TRBJ2-3; D is possibly TRBD1 (6 bases). The germline V gene encodes CDR1 MNHEY and CDR2 SMNVEV (reference sequence). Trimming shortened V by 2 bases and J by 4 bases, and 13 bases separated the two germline ends. This CDR3 is built from 15 residues.

CDR3 residues: CASSDRRTSGGKQETQYF. The CDR3 nucleotides are TGTGCCAGCAGCGACCGAAGGACTAGCGGGGGGAAGCAAGAGACCCAGTACTTC. The rearrangement joins TRBV5-4 to TRBJ2-5; TRBD2 matches 14 bases. From germline, CDR1 is SGHNT and CDR2 YYREEE (reference sequence). V lost 4 bases and J lost 2; bases outside the gene matches: 10. The CDR3 loop spans 18 amino acids.

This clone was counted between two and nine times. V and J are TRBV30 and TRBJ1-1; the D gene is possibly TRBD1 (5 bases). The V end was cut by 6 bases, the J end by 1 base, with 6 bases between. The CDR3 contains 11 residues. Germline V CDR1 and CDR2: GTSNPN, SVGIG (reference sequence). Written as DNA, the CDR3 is TGTGCCTGTACAGGGAACACTGAAGCTTTCTTT. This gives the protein CACTGNTEAFF.

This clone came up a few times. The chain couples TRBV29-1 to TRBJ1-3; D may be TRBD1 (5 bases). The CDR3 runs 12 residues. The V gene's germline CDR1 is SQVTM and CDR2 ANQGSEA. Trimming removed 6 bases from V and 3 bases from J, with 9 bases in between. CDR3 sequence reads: CSVGTDGNTIYF. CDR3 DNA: TGCAGCGTCGGGACTGATGGAAACACCATATATTTT. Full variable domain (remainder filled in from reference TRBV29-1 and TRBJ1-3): SAVISQKPSRDICQRGTSLTIQCQVDSQVTMMFWYRQQPGQSLTLIATANQGSEATYESGFVIDKFPISRPNLTFSTLTVSNMSPEDSSIYLCSVGTDGNTIYFGEGSWLTVV.

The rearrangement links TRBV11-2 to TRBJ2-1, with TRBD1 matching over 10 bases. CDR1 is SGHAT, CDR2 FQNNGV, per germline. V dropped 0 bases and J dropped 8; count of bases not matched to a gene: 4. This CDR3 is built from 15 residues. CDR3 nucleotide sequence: TGTGCCAGCAGCTTAGAAGGGACAGGGGTCGATGAGCAGTTCTTC. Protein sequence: CASSLEGTGVDEQFF.

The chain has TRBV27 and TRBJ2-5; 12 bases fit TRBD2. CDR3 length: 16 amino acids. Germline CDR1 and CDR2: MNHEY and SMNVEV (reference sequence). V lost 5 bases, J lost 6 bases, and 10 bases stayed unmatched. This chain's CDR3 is CASSTPSGGDKKTQYF. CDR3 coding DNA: TGTGCCAGCAGTACCCCTAGCGGGGGGGATAAAAAGACCCAGTACTTC.

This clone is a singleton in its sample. The CDR3 loop reads CASRFGTGVSYEQYF. The CDR3 coding sequence is TGTGCCAGCAGATTCGGGACAGGGGTGTCCTACGAGCAGTACTTC. The rearrangement uses TRBV28 and TRBJ2-7, with 10 bases fitting TRBD1. The ends lost 6 bases at V and 1 base at J; junction bases unmatched: 6. The germline gives CDR1 MDHEN, CDR2 SYDVKM. This CDR3 spans 15 amino acids.

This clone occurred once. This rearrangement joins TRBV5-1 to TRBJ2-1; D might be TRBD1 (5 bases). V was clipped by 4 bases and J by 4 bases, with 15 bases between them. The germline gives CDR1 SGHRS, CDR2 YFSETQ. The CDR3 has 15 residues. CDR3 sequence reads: CASSGKGVQYNEQFF. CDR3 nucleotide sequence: TGCGCCAGCAGCGGGAAAGGGGTCCAATACAATGAGCAGTTCTTC.

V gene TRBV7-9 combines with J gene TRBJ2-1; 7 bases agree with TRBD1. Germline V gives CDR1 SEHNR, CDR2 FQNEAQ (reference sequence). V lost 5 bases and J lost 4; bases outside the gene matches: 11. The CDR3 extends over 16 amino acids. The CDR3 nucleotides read TGTGCCAGCAGCCCACAGGGGCGATCCTATTACAATGAGCAGTTCTTC. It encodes CASSPQGRSYYNEQFF.

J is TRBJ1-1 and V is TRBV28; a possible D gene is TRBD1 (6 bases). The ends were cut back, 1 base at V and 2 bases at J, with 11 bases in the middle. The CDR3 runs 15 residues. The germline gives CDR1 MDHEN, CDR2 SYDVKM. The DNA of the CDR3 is TGTGCCAGCAGTTTATTGGGGGGGCCCAACACTGAAGCTTTCTTT. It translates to CASSLLGGPNTEAFF.

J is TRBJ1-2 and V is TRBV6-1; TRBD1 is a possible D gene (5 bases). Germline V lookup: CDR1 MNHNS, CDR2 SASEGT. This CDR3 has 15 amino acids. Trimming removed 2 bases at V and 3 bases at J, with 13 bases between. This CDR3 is CASSESQGTDYGYTF. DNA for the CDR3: TGTGCCAGCAGTGAAAGTCAGGGTACGGACTATGGCTACACCTTC.

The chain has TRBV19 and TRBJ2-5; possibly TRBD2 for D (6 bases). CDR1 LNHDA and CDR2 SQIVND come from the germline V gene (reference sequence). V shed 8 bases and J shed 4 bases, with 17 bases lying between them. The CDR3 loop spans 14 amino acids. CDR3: CASCVRGGGETQYF. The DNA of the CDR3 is TGTGCCAGTTGCGTGCGGGGTGGAGGAGAGACCCAGTACTTC.

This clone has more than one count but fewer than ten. CDR3 amino acids: CASSQGTRTLNEQFF. The CDR3 bases are TGCGCCAGCAGCCAAGGGACACGGACCCTCAATGAGCAGTTCTTC. V usage is TRBV5-1 and J usage is TRBJ2-1; D is perhaps TRBD1 (6 bases). This CDR3 has 15 amino acids. Trimming cost V 4 bases and J 6 bases, with 17 bases left between them. The germline gives CDR1 SGHRS, CDR2 YFSETQ.

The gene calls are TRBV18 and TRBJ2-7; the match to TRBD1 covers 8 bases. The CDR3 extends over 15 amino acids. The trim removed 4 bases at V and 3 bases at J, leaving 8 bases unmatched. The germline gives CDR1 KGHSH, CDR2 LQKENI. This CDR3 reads CASSRAGQGVYEQYF. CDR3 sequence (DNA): TGTGCCAGCTCACGCGCCGGACAGGGCGTCTACGAGCAGTACTTC.